This entry features one TCR beta chain sequence. Germline V CDR1 and CDR2: SGHDT, YYEEEE. The CDR3 covers 16 residues. Trimming at V came to 4 bases and at J to 5 bases, leaving 13 bases not matched to a gene. The data were obtained in a study of blood T cell repertoires in COVID-19. Assay: immunoSEQ multiplex PCR; the TCRdb copy retains only in-frame clones and omits some. Among about 670,000 clones, approximately 90% were seen once, and the ten largest hold more than 0.25%. The sequence was collected from a woman between 18 and 29 years old with acute or convalescent COVID-19. V gene TRBV5-6 combines with J gene TRBJ2-5; TRBD1 agrees at 8 bases. The specimen sequenced was peripheral blood. Here the CDR3 reads CASSPDLDRVIETQYF. DNA for the CDR3: TGTGCCAGCAGCCCCGACCTGGACAGGGTGATCGAGACCCAGTACTTC.